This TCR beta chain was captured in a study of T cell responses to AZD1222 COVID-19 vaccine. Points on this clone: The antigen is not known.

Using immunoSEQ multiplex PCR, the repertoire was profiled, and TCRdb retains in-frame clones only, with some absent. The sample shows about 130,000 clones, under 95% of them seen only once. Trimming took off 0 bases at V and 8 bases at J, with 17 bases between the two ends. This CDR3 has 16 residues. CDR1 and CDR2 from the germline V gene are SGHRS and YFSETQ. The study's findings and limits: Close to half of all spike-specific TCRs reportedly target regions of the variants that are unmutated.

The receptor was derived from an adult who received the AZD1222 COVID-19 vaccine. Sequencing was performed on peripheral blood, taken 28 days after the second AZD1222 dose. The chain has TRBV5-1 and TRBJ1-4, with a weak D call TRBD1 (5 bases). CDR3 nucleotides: TGCGCCAGCAGCTTGGCCATTTCCCAGACAGCCGAAAAACTGTTTTTT. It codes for CASSLAISQTAEKLFF.